This TCR beta chain was sequenced during a study of cytomegalovirus exposure and HLA in healthy donors. Note on this clone: Its target is unknown.

The primer mix had 60 Vbeta and 13 Jbeta primers. In the original analysis: Approximately 11 million of the roughly 80 million unique TCR beta chains counted in a later analysis were shared. The assay was immunoSEQ multiplex PCR, and TCRdb's table has in-frame clones only and misses some. The V and J calls and clone size were taken over from that table, and D and trimming were inferred from the DNA. This sample contains 60,000 to 75,000 clones. Broader study findings: The only immune exposure information that was available was CMV serostatus.

The material sequenced was PBMCs. The sequence came from a female donor in good health and CMV-seropositive.

The CDR3: CASSQDRSGPDTQYF. CDR3 DNA: TGTGCCAGCAGCCAAGATCGATCAGGGCCAGATACGCAGTATTTT. This chain joins TRBV4-2 and TRBJ2-3; D perhaps matches TRBD1 (5 bases). The CDR3 has 15 amino acids. The ends were cut back, 0 bases at V and 4 bases at J, with 11 bases in the middle. Germline CDR1 and CDR2: LGHNA and YNFKEQ.